This T cell receptor (beta chain) was obtained from a study of blood T cells in healthy people across ages. Study results and limitations: Older age coincided with a roughly linear decline in TCR beta diversity per million T cells. Naive T cell percentage and TCR beta diversity correlated strongly. The long-lived group displayed more naive CD4+ cells, plus higher diversity, than the aged donors did.

The V gene end was trimmed by 6 bases and the J gene end by 5 bases; junction bases not matched to a gene: 10. There are 15 residues in the CDR3. Looked up from germline, CDR1 is LGHNT and CDR2 is FRNRAP. The sample holds a few counts of this clonotype. The antigen is undetermined. Together with a sample-barcoded 5' primer, a J-beta primer mix was included in a second PCR lasting about 7 to 11 cycles. CDR3-containing paired-end reads numbering at least 2.5 million came from each sample. TCRdb independently ran MiXCR on the 5' RACE reads; one entry per CDR3 protein. The table has fewer than 2 million distinct CDR3 sequences, roughly two fifths seen once.

Sequencing input: blood. V gene TRBV12-5 combines with J gene TRBJ2-1, with TRBD2 identical over 7 bases. The receptor comes from a human donor in good health. CDR3 loop: CASGPRGLVDNEQFF. CDR3 in DNA: TGTGCTAGTGGCCCCCGTGGACTAGTTGACAATGAGCAGTTCTTC.